One and the same sample provided the 29 T cell receptor beta chains below, sequenced in a study of T cells after posttransplantation cyclophosphamide. Profiled with immunoSEQ multiplex PCR; TCRdb holds only in-frame clones, not every one. The profile covers approximately 7,500 clones, none occurring a single time. Treatment was busulfan-fludarabine conditioning, a marrow graft, and cyclophosphamide on days +3 and +4. The source material was PBMCs, sampled roughly three months after allogeneic stem cell transplant with posttransplant cyclophosphamide. The receptors here all came from a female patient in her 60s who received an allogeneic stem cell transplant from an unrelated donor, was CMV-positive, and had acute GVHD only. Part of the T cells may come from the graft donor.

In its sample, this clone was seen many times. The V gene is TRBV6-2 or TRBV6-3, the J gene TRBJ2-1; 10 nucleotides align to TRBD2. Germline CDR1 MNHEY, CDR2 SVGEGT. The V gene end was trimmed by 5 bases and the J gene end by 9 bases; junction bases not matched to a gene: 10. The CDR3 consists of 15 residues. CDR3 coding DNA: TGTGCCAGCAGTACTACTAGCGGGAATAGAGGTGAGCAGTTCTTC. Encoded protein: CASSTTSGNRGEQFF.

This clone was picked up many times. V and J are TRBV18 and TRBJ1-2, with D possibly being TRBD1 (5 bases). Trimming took off 9 bases at V and 6 bases at J, with 14 bases between the two ends. This CDR3 is built from 12 residues. Looked up from germline, CDR1 is KGHSH and CDR2 is LQKENI. The CDR3, as DNA: TGTGCCAGTACTCCAGGGATTGATGGCTACACCTTC. Protein product: CASTPGIDGYTF.

This clone has a count of ten or more. The chain carries TRBV28 and TRBJ2-3; a weak D match, TRBD2 (6 bases). This CDR3 has 14 residues. Germline CDR1 MDHEN, CDR2 SYDVKM. Trimming left V 10 bases short and J 0 bases short, with 14 bases between. The CDR3 coding sequence is TGTGCCACCTACGACGGGACTAGCACAGATACGCAGTATTTT. Protein product: CATYDGTSTDTQYF.

This chain connects TRBV7-7 to TRBJ2-5; 9 bases match TRBD1. J was trimmed by 5 bases and V by 5 bases; bases with no gene match: 3. Germline V gives CDR1 SSHAT, CDR2 FNYEAQ (reference sequence). The CDR3 is 13 residues long. The CDR3 DNA sequence: TGTGCCAGCAGCGGACAGGGGCGGGAGACCCAGTACTTC. Translation gives CASSGQGRETQYF.

This clone came up many times. The chain couples TRBV2 to TRBJ1-4, with D possibly TRBD1 on 5 matching bases. The germline gives CDR1 SNHLY, CDR2 FYNNEI. The V end lost 9 bases, the J end lost 0 bases, and 11 bases lay between the germline ends. CDR3 length: 14 amino acids. The CDR3 sequence is CARGGIATNEKLFF. The DNA of the CDR3 is TGTGCCAGGGGGGGAATTGCAACTAATGAAAAACTGTTTTTT.

This clone was observed many times. This chain connects TRBV7-9 to TRBJ2-3; D is unresolved. Trimming shortened V by 4 bases and J by 6 bases, and 14 bases separated the two germline ends. In germline, CDR1 is SEHNR, CDR2 FQNEAQ (reference sequence). The length of the CDR3 is 14 residues. This chain's CDR3 is CASSSPLAEDTQYF. The CDR3 bases are TGTGCCAGCAGCTCCCCATTGGCGGAGGATACGCAGTATTTT.

In this sample, this clone turned up many times. V usage is TRBV6-6 and J usage is TRBJ2-1; weak D call: TRBD2 (6 bases). Trimming took off 4 bases at V and 8 bases at J, with 9 bases between the two ends. Per germline, CDR1 MNHNY and CDR2 SVGAGI (reference sequence). The CDR3 is 12 amino acids. CDR3 sequence: CASSSTSYEQFF. CDR3 DNA: TGTGCCAGCAGTTCCACTAGCTATGAGCAGTTCTTC.

This clone was detected ten times or more. The chain combines TRBV6-2 or TRBV6-3 with TRBJ2-2; D is perhaps TRBD1 (5 bases). CDR3 length: 18 amino acids. V lost 2 bases, J lost 1 base, and 17 bases lay in between. Germline values: CDR1 MNHEY, CDR2 SVGEGT. Here the CDR3 reads CASSYPRWGTQNTGELFF. DNA of the CDR3: TGTGCCAGCAGTTACCCGAGGTGGGGCACCCAGAACACCGGGGAGCTGTTTTTT.

This clone was seen ten or more times. The chain links TRBV4-1 to TRBJ1-3, with TRBD1 matching 9 bases. Losses at the gene ends were 1 base for V and 0 bases for J; bases not matched to a gene: 13. The CDR3 is made up of 20 amino acids. CDR1 is MGHRA and CDR2 is YSYEKL in the germline V gene. CDR3 residues: CASSQVASGTGLSSGNTIYF. The CDR3 bases are TGCGCCAGCAGCCAAGTGGCCTCGGGGACAGGGCTTAGCTCTGGAAACACCATATATTTT.

This clone has ten or more counts. The J gene is TRBJ2-1, the V gene TRBV27; 8 nucleotides align to TRBD2. The germline V gene encodes CDR1 MNHEY and CDR2 SMNVEV (reference sequence). The CDR3 has 17 residues. Trimming cost V 3 bases and J 5 bases; bases outside gene matches: 12. CDR3 loop: CASSFQIGTRDNNEQFF. The CDR3 DNA sequence: TGTGCCAGCAGTTTTCAGATAGGGACTAGAGATAACAATGAGCAGTTCTTC.

In its sample, this clone was seen many times. V gene TRBV7-2 combines with J gene TRBJ2-7, with a tentative D call TRBD1 (5 bases). Trimming shortened V by 1 base and J by 2 bases, and 12 bases separated the two germline ends. Germline assignment: CDR1 SGHTA and CDR2 FQGNSA. This CDR3 region has 15 residues. The CDR3, as DNA: TGTGCCAGCAGCTTAGATCAGGGCTTCACCTACGAGCAGTACTTC. It is translated as CASSLDQGFTYEQYF.

This clone was recorded a few times. V is TRBV5-1 and J is TRBJ2-3; TRBD2 agrees at 7 bases. This CDR3 comprises 15 residues. CDR1 and CDR2 from the germline V gene are SGHRS and YFSETQ. The V segment lost 7 bases and the J segment 0 bases; nucleotides outside the gene matches: 8. The CDR3 loop reads CASSLGGGSTDTQYF. Here the CDR3 DNA reads TGCGCCAGCTCACTTGGGGGGGGGAGCACAGATACGCAGTATTTT.

This clone was found many times. The rearrangement uses TRBV4-2 and TRBJ1-1; D may be TRBD1 (5 bases). V lost 3 bases and J 0 bases, leaving 8 bases between the germline ends. This CDR3 is 14 amino acids long. In germline, CDR1 is LGHNA, CDR2 YNFKEQ. DNA for the CDR3: TGTGCCAGCAGCCAGGACACGTTGAACACTGAAGCTTTCTTT. It is translated as CASSQDTLNTEAFF.

This clone showed up many times. This chain links TRBV7-3 with TRBJ2-3; D may be TRBD2 (6 bases). Looked up from germline, CDR1 is SGHTA and CDR2 is FQGTGA. CDR3 length: 17 amino acids. The V end was cut by 2 bases, the J end by 0 bases, with 15 bases between. CDR3 amino acids: CASSLGVGLSSTDTQYF. In nucleotides, the CDR3 is TGTGCCAGCAGCTTAGGCGTTGGACTATCTAGCACAGATACGCAGTATTTT.

This clone appeared many times. The J gene is TRBJ2-2, the V gene TRBV28; 8 bases are shared with TRBD1. V was clipped by 5 bases and J by 5 bases; unmatched bases: 7. From germline, CDR1 is MDHEN and CDR2 SYDVKM. The CDR3 extends over 15 amino acids. The CDR3 nucleotides are TGTGCCAGCAGTCGCCAGGACAGGGCTACCGGGGAGCTGTTTTTT. Amino acids: CASSRQDRATGELFF.

This clone was counted ten times or more. The gene calls are TRBV7-9 and TRBJ1-1; 7 bases align to TRBD1. From germline, CDR1 is SEHNR and CDR2 FQNEAQ (reference sequence). Trimming took 5 bases from V and 4 from J; bases not matched to a gene: 7. The CDR3 sequence is 14 residues long. CDR3 coding DNA: TGTGCCAGCAGCCCGAACCAGGGGGTCACTGAAGCTTTCTTT. Its protein product is CASSPNQGVTEAFF.

A few counts support this clone. The V call is TRBV18, the J call TRBJ2-5, with a tentative D call TRBD1 (5 bases). Germline V gives CDR1 KGHSH, CDR2 LQKENI. The CDR3 contains 13 residues. V lost 1 base and J 2 bases, leaving 5 bases between the germline ends. CDR3 region: CASSPRQQETQYF. CDR3 sequence (DNA): TGTGCCAGCTCACCACGACAGCAAGAGACCCAGTACTTC.

Sample share makes this clone medium-sized (0.01 to 0.1%). V is TRBV6-1 and J is TRBJ1-1, with 7 bases matching TRBD1. Unmatched junction bases numbered 3, after V lost 4 bases and J lost 1 base. CDR1 is MNHNS, CDR2 SASEGT, per germline. The CDR3 extends over 14 amino acids. For the CDR3, the DNA is TGTGCCAGCAGTGGAGCAGGGGGGAACACTGAAGCTTTCTTT. Translating gives CASSGAGGNTEAFF.

This clone was seen only a few times. This chain connects TRBV28 to TRBJ1-4; tentative D call: TRBD1 (6 bases). CDR3 length: 17 residues. Trimming removed 4 bases at V and 0 bases at J, with 15 bases between. The V gene's germline CDR1 is MDHEN and CDR2 SYDVKM. CDR3 nucleotides: TGTGCCAGCAGTTCTCCGGGACATCTTGCAACTAATGAAAAACTGTTTTTT. Residues: CASSSPGHLATNEKLFF.

This clone was detected only a few times. This chain joins TRBV15 and TRBJ1-5, with D possibly being TRBD1 (5 bases). Germline CDR1 and CDR2: LNHNV and YYDKDF (reference sequence). The CDR3 extends over 14 amino acids. The ends were cut back, 8 bases at V and 0 bases at J, with 11 bases in the middle. In DNA, the CDR3 is TGTGCCACCTCGGGCGGACATAGCAATCAGCCCCAGCATTTT. The encoded protein is CATSGGHSNQPQHF.

This clone has at least ten counts. The chain recombines TRBV11-2 with TRBJ2-7, with 9 bases fitting TRBD1. The trim removed 2 bases at V and 2 bases at J, leaving 10 bases unmatched. The CDR3 runs to 17 residues. Per the germline V gene, CDR1 is SGHAT and CDR2 is FQNNGV. The CDR3 nucleotides are TGTGCCAGCAGCTTATATCGTAGACAGGGGGTTCCCTACGAGCAGTACTTC. Protein product: CASSLYRRQGVPYEQYF.

This clone was counted ten times or more. J is TRBJ2-7 and V is TRBV10-3; D remains unclear. The CDR3 sequence is 11 residues long. The V gene's germline CDR1 is ENHRY and CDR2 SYGVKD. Trimming pared 10 bases from V and 6 bases from J, leaving 13 bases between. The CDR3 sequence is CATQITFEQYF. In DNA, the CDR3 is TGTGCCACACAGATAACCTTCGAGCAGTACTTC.

This clone was observed at least ten times. The chain carries TRBV6-2 or TRBV6-3 and TRBJ2-1; tentatively, D is TRBD2 (6 bases). V shed 0 bases and J shed 3 bases, with 12 bases lying between them. From germline, CDR1 is MNHEY and CDR2 SVGEGT. The CDR3 extends over 16 amino acids. CDR3 coding DNA: TGTGCCAGCAGTTACTCGGGCGGGGTCTACTACAATGAGCAGTTCTTC. Amino acid sequence: CASSYSGGVYYNEQFF.

In its sample, this clone was seen many times. The chain employs TRBV5-4 and TRBJ2-1; 9 bases are shared with TRBD2. CDR1 and CDR2 from the germline V gene are SGHNT and YYREEE (reference sequence). V was pared by 4 bases and J by 2 bases, with 4 bases of the junction left unmatched. The CDR3 has 15 residues. As DNA, the CDR3 is TGTGCCAGCAGCCTAGCGGGAAGGCCCTACAATGAGCAGTTCTTC. Amino acids: CASSLAGRPYNEQFF.

This clone appeared many times. This chain uses TRBV7-2 with TRBJ2-3, with 9 bases fitting TRBD2. CDR3 length equals 16 residues. Trimming cost V 2 bases and J 1 base; bases outside gene matches: 4. Looked up from germline, CDR1 is SGHTA and CDR2 is FQGNSA. The DNA of the CDR3 is TGTGCCAGCAGCTTATCTAGCGGGACTGGCACAGATACGCAGTATTTT. Protein sequence: CASSLSSGTGTDTQYF.

This clone was observed many times. V gene TRBV24-1 combines with J gene TRBJ2-2, with TRBD2 matching over 7 bases. J gave up 7 bases and V 2 bases, and 9 bases lay outside the gene matches. From germline, CDR1 is KGHDR and CDR2 SFDVKD. This CDR3 contains 16 residues. The CDR3 sequence is CATSDYVGGGSGELFF. The DNA for the CDR3 is TGTGCCACCAGTGATTACGTCGGGGGAGGGAGCGGGGAGCTGTTTTTT.

The table lists this clone with many counts. The chain uses TRBV11-3 and TRBJ2-2, with 7 bases that match TRBD1. CDR1 and CDR2 (germline): SGHNT, YENEEA. This CDR3 is built from 13 residues. V lost 4 bases, J lost 10 bases, and 6 bases stayed unmatched. The CDR3 nucleotides read TGTGCCAGCAGCTCAATGACAGGGCCGGAGCTGTTTTTT. Translated: CASSSMTGPELFF.

In this sample, this clone turned up many times. The chain uses TRBV5-1 and TRBJ2-7, with 9 bases that match TRBD2. The CDR3 sequence is 15 residues long. The ends lost 2 bases at V and 7 bases at J; junction bases unmatched: 10. Germline-derived CDR1 and CDR2 are SGHRS and YFSETQ. The CDR3 loop reads CASSFLAGVGSEQYF. The CDR3 DNA reads TGCGCCAGCAGCTTTTTAGCGGGAGTAGGGAGTGAGCAGTACTTC.

This clone was counted ten times or more. The chain recombines TRBV4-2 with TRBJ2-1, with 12 nucleotides matching TRBD2. Germline CDR1 is LGHNA and CDR2 is YNFKEQ. This CDR3 spans 16 amino acids. J gave up 6 bases and V 1 base, and 4 bases lay outside the gene matches. The CDR3 loop is CASSQVETSGSNEQFF. The DNA of the CDR3 is TGTGCCAGCAGCCAAGTAGAGACTAGCGGGAGCAATGAGCAGTTCTTC.